A selection of T cell receptor beta chains follows, all from one sample in a study of T cells after yellow fever vaccination. One entry per CDR3 protein results from TCRdb running MiXCR on the 5' RACE reads. The sample lists just over 300,000 distinct CDR3 sequences; around 4% were seen once. This sample comprised PBMCs, obtained on the day of the yellow fever booster vaccination. The receptors originated from a man aged 18 to 30 who received the YFV17D yellow fever vaccine. The CDR3 runs from the conserved cysteine through the conserved F or W. The D gene is left open where the match is weak. The size field is filled for only some rows; it gives once, few, many or a size class.

>.|TRBV12-3/TRBV12-4|15|TRBD2|TRBJ2-1
CASSTGGPFDNEQFF
TGTGCCAGCAGTACGGGGGGGCCTTTCGATAATGAGCAGTTCTTC
>many|TRBV10-3|15|.|TRBJ1-4
CAISESRDGNEKLFF
TGTGCCATCAGTGAGTCGAGGGACGGGAATGAAAAACTGTTTTTT
>.|TRBV7-6|15|.|TRBJ2-3
CASSLVGGPADTQYF
TGTGCCAGCAGCTTAGTGGGGGGGCCGGCAGATACGCAGTATTTT
>few|TRBV7-2|14|.|TRBJ1-1
CASSYVGWNTEAFF
TGTGCCAGCAGCTACGTAGGATGGAACACTGAAGCTTTCTTT
>.|TRBV7-2|15|.|TRBJ1-3
CASSWKGGKGNTIYF
TGTGCCAGCAGCTGGAAGGGGGGCAAGGGAAACACCATATATTTT
>few|TRBV7-2|15|.|TRBJ1-6
CASSPGTFGNSPLHF
TGTGCCAGCAGCCCCGGGACGTTTGGGAATTCACCCCTCCACTTT
>few|TRBV20-1|16|TRBD2|TRBJ2-5
CSARDRWASGQETQYF
TGCAGTGCTAGAGATCGATGGGCTAGCGGCCAAGAGACCCAGTACTTC
>.|TRBV7-9|13|.|TRBJ1-6
CASSLESSSPLNF
TGTGCCAGCAGCTTGGAATCGAGTTCACCCCTGAACTTT
>few|TRBV20-1|14|TRBD1|TRBJ2-2
CSARGTGARGELFF
TGCAGTGCCCGCGGGACAGGGGCGCGGGGGGAGCTGTTTTTT
>many|TRBV7-2|14|.|TRBJ2-4
CASSFRDGQNIQYF
TGTGCCAGCAGCTTCAGGGATGGGCAAAACATTCAGTACTTC
>many|TRBV5-1|15|.|TRBJ2-3
CASSYGSGPTDTQYF
TGCGCCAGCAGCTACGGTTCGGGCCCCACAGATACGCAGTATTTT
>few|TRBV15|16|TRBD2|TRBJ2-1
CATSSRTSGGYNEQFF
TGTGCCACCAGCAGCAGGACTAGCGGGGGCTACAATGAGCAGTTCTTC
>few|TRBV2|17|.|TRBJ1-5
CASSERGSWGGNQPQHF
TGTGCCAGCAGTGAACGGGGGAGTTGGGGGGGCAATCAGCCCCAGCATTTT
>many|TRBV10-3|14|.|TRBJ1-5
CAISGTVSNQPQHF
TGTGCCATCAGTGGGACAGTTAGCAATCAGCCCCAGCATTTT
>many|TRBV5-1|15|.|TRBJ2-7
CASSFLTGPSYEQYF
TGCGCCAGCAGCTTTCTGACGGGGCCCTCCTACGAGCAGTACTTC